Below, 5 T cell receptor beta chains from the same sample are listed, as sequenced in a study of T cells in Graves' hyperthyroidism and ophthalmopathy. There were TCR beta CDR3 regions amplified from RNA transcripts. When the TCR CDR3 underwent first-round RT-PCR, the HTBI primer set was used. TCRdb reanalysed the multiplex PCR reads using MiXCR and keeps one entry per CDR3 protein. Of more than 40,000 distinct CDR3 sequences listed, approximately 50% are singletons. Sequencing was carried out using peripheral blood or thyroid tissue (not recorded which). These receptors originate from a woman aged 45-65 years with Graves' hyperthyroidism.

This clonotype has at least ten counts. The chain is built from TRBV7-9 and TRBJ2-7, with D unclear. There are 13 residues in the CDR3. Trimming left V 5 bases short and J 4 bases short, with 12 bases between. CDR1 is SEHNR and CDR2 is FQNEAQ in the germline V gene (reference sequence). The CDR3 sequence is CASSLDGWYEQYF. DNA of the CDR3: TGTGCCAGCAGCCTGGACGGTTGGTACGAGCAGTACTTC. Full variable domain (missing parts from reference TRBV7-9 and TRBJ2-7): DTGVSQNPRHKITKRGQNVTFRCDPISEHNRLYWYRQTLGQGPEFLTYFQNEAQLEKSRLLSDRFSAERPKGSFSTLEIQRTEQGDSAMYLCASSLDGWYEQYFGPGTRLTVT.

This clonotype has only a few counts. The chain links TRBV2 to TRBJ2-2; TRBD1 agrees at 9 bases. Germline V gives CDR1 SNHLY, CDR2 FYNNEI. V dropped 6 bases and J dropped 7; count of bases not matched to a gene: 6. The length of the CDR3 is 14 residues. CDR3 in DNA: TGTGCCAGCAGCTCGGGACAGGGAAGCGGGGAGCTGTTTTTT. Its translation is CASSSGQGSGELFF.

The chain couples TRBV29-1 to TRBJ1-2, with D perhaps TRBD1 (6 bases). Germline V CDR1 and CDR2: SQVTM, ANQGSEA. This CDR3 region has 12 residues. V was pared by 8 bases and J by 4 bases, with 14 bases between. DNA of the CDR3: TGCAGCTTGCCGACAGGACTCTATGGCTACACCTTC. Its translation is CSLPTGLYGYTF.

Points on this clonotype: The CDR3 end shows no conserved phenylalanine or tryptophan, and so a read error is likely. The chain uses TRBV7-2 and TRBJ2-7; D call uncertain. The length of the CDR3 is 14 residues. Germline-derived CDR1 and CDR2 are SGHTA and FQGNSA. CDR3 in amino acids: CASSPSRSLYKQYL. DNA for the CDR3: TGTGCCAGCAGCCCAAGCCGATCCCTCTACAAGCAGTACCTC.

V usage is TRBV9 and J usage is TRBJ2-3, with D perhaps being TRBD1 or TRBD2 (6 bases each). The CDR3 is 15 residues long. Germline V gene lookup returns CDR1 SGDLS and CDR2 YYNGEE. Trimming left V 4 bases short and J 2 bases short, with 14 bases between. CDR3 DNA sequence: TGTGCCAGCAGCCAAGGAGGGGACACCACAGATACGCAGTATTTT. This sequence encodes CASSQGGDTTDTQYF. The full variable domain, in which reference TRBV9 and TRBJ2-3 provide the parts outside the CDR3, is DSGVTQTPKHLITATGQRVTLRCSPRSGDLSVYWYQQSLDQGLQFLIQYYNGEERAKGNILERFSAQQFPDLHSELNLSSLELGDSALYFCASSQGGDTTDTQYFGPGTRLTVL.